These T cell receptor beta chains were read from a single sample in a study of cytomegalovirus exposure and HLA in healthy donors. Only in-frame clones appear in the TCRdb table, and some are missing; sequencing was by immunoSEQ multiplex PCR. The table lists over 130,000 clones, approximately 83% of them singletons, with around 2.4% in the top ten. Sequenced material: PBMCs. The receptors derive from a male donor in good health and CMV-seronegative. Each CDR3 is given with its conserved first and last residue. Fields, in order: CDR3 length, V gene, clone size, D gene, J gene, CDR3 DNA, CDR3 protein. The D gene is left open where the match is weak. Clone size appears in some rows only: once, few, many, or a class for an expanded clone.

>14|TRBV27|.|.|TRBJ2-5
TGTGCCAGCAGTCCACGGATGGACAAAGAGACCCAGTACTTC
CASSPRMDKETQYF
>16|TRBV4-2|once|TRBD2|TRBJ2-1
TGTGCCAGCAGCCAGGAGCCGGGACTAGCGGGAGGTGAGCAGTTCTTC
CASSQEPGLAGGEQFF
>15|TRBV10-1|few|TRBD1|TRBJ2-7
TGCGCCAGCAGTGAGTGGACAGGGGGCAGGGACGAGCAGTACTTC
CASSEWTGGRDEQYF
>15|TRBV7-8|.|.|TRBJ2-3
TGTGCCAGCAGCCTTCAGGAAACTAGCACAGATACGCAGTATTTT
CASSLQETSTDTQYF
>13|TRBV5-6|.|TRBD1|TRBJ1-2
TGTGCCAGCTGCGCCGGACAGGAACATGGCTACACCTTC
CASCAGQEHGYTF
>17|TRBV2|.|TRBD2|TRBJ2-1
TGTGCCAGCAGTGAAGAATCTAGCGGGAGGTTCTACAATGAGCAGTTCTTC
CASSEESSGRFYNEQFF
>14|TRBV6-6|.|.|TRBJ1-2
TGTGCCAGCAGTTACTCCGAGGGCGCTAAGGGCTACACCTTC
CASSYSEGAKGYTF
>14|TRBV7-2|.|TRBD2|TRBJ2-7
TGTGCCAGCAGCTTACCCAGCGGGGCCTACGAGCAGTACTTC
CASSLPSGAYEQYF
>16|TRBV7-2|.|TRBD2|TRBJ2-1
TGTGCCAGCAGCTTATTCCCCGGGACTACTAACGTTGAGCAGTTCTTC
CASSLFPGTTNVEQFF
>11|TRBV12-2|.|.|TRBJ2-5
TGTGCAAGTCGTCGGCAAGAGACCCAGTACTTC
CASRRQETQYF
>14|TRBV9|.|TRBD2|TRBJ2-1
TGTGCCAGCAGCGCCACTAGCGGGTACAATGAGCAGTTCTTC
CASSATSGYNEQFF
>14|TRBV28|.|.|TRBJ2-7
TGTGCCAGCAGGGTACAAGGGGCGTCCTACGAGCAGTACTTC
CASRVQGASYEQYF
>13|TRBV2|.|TRBD1|TRBJ1-1
TGTGCCAGCCCGGGACAGCTGAACACTGAAGCTTTCTTT
CASPGQLNTEAFF